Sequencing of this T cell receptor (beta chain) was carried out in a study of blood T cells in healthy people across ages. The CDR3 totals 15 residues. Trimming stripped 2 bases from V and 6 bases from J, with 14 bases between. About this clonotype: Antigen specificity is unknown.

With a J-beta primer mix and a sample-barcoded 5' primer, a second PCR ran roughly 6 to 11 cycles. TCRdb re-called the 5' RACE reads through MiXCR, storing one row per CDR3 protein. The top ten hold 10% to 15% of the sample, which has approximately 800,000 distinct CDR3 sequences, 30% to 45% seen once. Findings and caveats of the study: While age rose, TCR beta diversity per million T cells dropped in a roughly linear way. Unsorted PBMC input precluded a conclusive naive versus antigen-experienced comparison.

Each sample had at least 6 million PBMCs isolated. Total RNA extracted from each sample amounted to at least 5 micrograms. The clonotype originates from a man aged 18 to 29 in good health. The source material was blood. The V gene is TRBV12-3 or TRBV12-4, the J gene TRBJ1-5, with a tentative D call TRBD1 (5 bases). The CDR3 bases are TGTGCCAGCAGTTTAAGGGGCAGGGATGGTCAGCCCCAGCATTTT. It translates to CASSLRGRDGQPQHF.